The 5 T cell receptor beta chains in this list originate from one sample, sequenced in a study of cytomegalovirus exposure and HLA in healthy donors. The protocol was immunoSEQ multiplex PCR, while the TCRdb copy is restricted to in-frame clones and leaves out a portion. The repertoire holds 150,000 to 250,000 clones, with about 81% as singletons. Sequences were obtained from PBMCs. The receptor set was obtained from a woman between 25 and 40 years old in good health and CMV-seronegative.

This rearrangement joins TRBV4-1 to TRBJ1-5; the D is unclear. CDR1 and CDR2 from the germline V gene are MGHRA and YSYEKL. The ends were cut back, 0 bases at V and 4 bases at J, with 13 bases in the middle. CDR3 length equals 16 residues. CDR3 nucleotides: TGCGCCAGCAGCCAAGATCCGGGAGGCCGGAATCAGCCCCAGCATTTT. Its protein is CASSQDPGGRNQPQHF.

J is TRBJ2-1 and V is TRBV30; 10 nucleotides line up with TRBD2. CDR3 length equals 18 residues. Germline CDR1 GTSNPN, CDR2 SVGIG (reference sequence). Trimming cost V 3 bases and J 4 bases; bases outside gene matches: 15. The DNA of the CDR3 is TGTGCCTGGAGGTCGCTTAGCGGGGGGCGAGAGGGGTACAATGAGCAGTTCTTC. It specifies CAWRSLSGGREGYNEQFF.

CDR3 DNA: TGTGCCAGCTCACCCCAGGAGGTTCAGCCCCAGCATTTT. It specifies CASSPQEVQPQHF. The chain couples TRBV18 to TRBJ1-5; D gene uncertain. The CDR3 loop spans 13 amino acids. V gave up 3 bases and J gave up 6 bases, with 9 bases separating them. Germline loops: CDR1 KGHSH, CDR2 LQKENI.

The CDR3 loop reads CASSPQRDKIGYGYTF. The CDR3 DNA reads TGTGCCAGCAGCCCCCAGAGGGACAAGATCGGCTATGGCTACACCTTC. The rearrangement joins TRBV7-2 to TRBJ1-2, with D possibly TRBD1 on 6 matching bases. The CDR3 length is 16 residues. Between the trimmed V and J ends, which lost 5 bases and 4 bases, there was a span of 20 bases. Germline CDR1 reads SGHTA; CDR2 reads FQGNSA.

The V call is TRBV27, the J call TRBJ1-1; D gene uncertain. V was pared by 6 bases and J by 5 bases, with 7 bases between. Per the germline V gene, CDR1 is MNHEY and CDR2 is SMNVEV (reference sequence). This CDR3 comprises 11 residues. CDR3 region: CASRWRTEAFF. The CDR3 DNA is TGTGCCAGCAGGTGGAGAACTGAAGCTTTCTTT.